One and the same sample provided the 4 T cell receptor beta chains below, sequenced in a study of blood T cell repertoires in COVID-19. Assay: immunoSEQ multiplex PCR; the TCRdb copy retains only in-frame clones and omits some. In the table there are 250,000 or so clones, about 83% of which are singletons. The sample taken for sequencing was peripheral blood. These receptors originate from a man aged 50 to 59 with acute or convalescent COVID-19.

The chain joins TRBV11-2 to TRBJ2-1; 10 nucleotides match TRBD2. J lost 9 bases, V lost 0 bases, and 8 bases had no gene match. CDR1 and CDR2 from the germline V gene are SGHAT and FQNNGV. The CDR3 extends over 16 amino acids. The CDR3 sequence is CASSLEIAGGWSEQFF. DNA for the CDR3: TGTGCCAGCAGCTTAGAAATAGCGGGAGGTTGGAGTGAGCAGTTCTTC.

The chain couples TRBV6-5 to TRBJ1-1; 9 nucleotides align to TRBD1. This CDR3 is 14 amino acids long. Per germline, CDR1 MNHEY and CDR2 SVGAGI. Unmatched junction bases numbered 6, after V lost 2 bases and J lost 8 bases. The DNA for the CDR3 is TGTGCCAGCAGTTACGGAACAGGGGGCCAAGAAGCTTTCTTT. This translates into CASSYGTGGQEAFF.

This clone was detected once. The V gene is TRBV15, the J gene TRBJ1-5, with a tentative D call TRBD1 (6 bases). V was cut by 2 bases and J by 0 bases, with 11 bases left in between. This CDR3 has 16 residues. The V gene's germline CDR1 is LNHNV and CDR2 YYDKDF (reference sequence). This CDR3 is CATSRRTVGSNQPQHF. In DNA, the CDR3 is TGTGCCACCAGCAGAAGGACAGTGGGTAGCAATCAGCCCCAGCATTTT.

This clone has just one count. The rearrangement links TRBV6-5 to TRBJ2-1, with 7 bases matching TRBD1. V lost 5 bases to trimming and J lost 5 bases; unmatched junction nucleotides: 3. The CDR3 has 13 amino acids. From germline, CDR1 is MNHEY and CDR2 SVGAGI. This CDR3 is CASSRDSHNEQFF. The CDR3 DNA reads TGTGCCAGCAGTAGGGACAGCCACAATGAGCAGTTCTTC.